These 17 T cell receptor beta chains share one sample of origin, sequenced in a study of OX40 agonist ivuxolimab in advanced cancers. Only in-frame clones appear in the TCRdb table, and some are missing; sequencing was by immunoSEQ multiplex PCR. Of roughly 26,000 clones listed, more than 75% are singletons. This sample comprised CD4+ or CD8+ T cells sorted from blood, obtained in a trial of the OX40 agonist ivuxolimab. The receptors were sampled from an adult with an advanced solid tumor such as melanoma, head and neck, liver or kidney cancer.

In this sample, this clone turned up a few times. V is TRBV7-2 and J is TRBJ2-1; no firm D call. Germline CDR1 and CDR2: SGHTA and FQGNSA. Trimming shortened V by 4 bases and J by 2 bases, and 15 bases separated the two germline ends. The CDR3 covers 16 residues. The CDR3 is CASSYNMGSTYNEQFF. In DNA form, the CDR3 reads TGTGCCAGCAGCTATAACATGGGCAGCACCTACAATGAGCAGTTCTTC.

The chain combines TRBV27 with TRBJ2-2, with 11 bases identical to TRBD2. The CDR3 runs 14 residues. V shed 6 bases, J shed 3 bases, and the junction held 0 bases outside the gene matches. Germline V gene sequence: CDR1 MNHEY, CDR2 SMNVEV (reference sequence). CDR3 bases: TGTGCCAGCAGACTAGCGGGGGACACCGGGGAGCTGTTTTTT. Amino acids: CASRLAGDTGELFF.

This clone turned up a few times. This rearrangement joins TRBV10-3 to TRBJ1-6; 8 bases fit TRBD1. V gave up 2 bases and J gave up 3 bases; unmatched junction bases: 6. The CDR3 has 17 residues. Germline values: CDR1 ENHRY, CDR2 SYGVKD. The CDR3 loop reads CAISEGQGADYNSPLHF. CDR3 DNA: TGTGCCATCAGTGAGGGTCAGGGGGCGGACTATAATTCACCCCTCCACTTT.

The chain employs TRBV9 and TRBJ2-3, with a possible D match to TRBD1 (6 bases). Germline CDR1 reads SGDLS; CDR2 reads YYNGEE. The CDR3 has 14 residues. Trimming stripped 5 bases from V and 2 bases from J, with 12 bases between. CDR3 sequence reads: CASRSQGNTDTQYF. In DNA, the CDR3 is TGTGCCAGCAGGTCGCAGGGGAACACAGATACGCAGTATTTT.

Only one count was recorded for this clone. The chain has TRBV9 and TRBJ1-2, with TRBD1 identical over 7 bases. With 0 bases clipped from V and 0 bases from J, the junction kept 8 bases outside the gene matches. CDR3 length: 17 residues. Germline CDR1 and CDR2: SGDLS and YYNGEE. The CDR3 region has the DNA TGTGCCAGCAGCGTAGGAGGATACAGGGGCCCTAACTATGGCTACACCTTC. It specifies CASSVGGYRGPNYGYTF.

The J gene is TRBJ2-2, the V gene TRBV18; no firm D call. Trimming removed 0 bases at V and 0 bases at J, with 8 bases between. Germline V gene lookup returns CDR1 KGHSH and CDR2 LQKENI. CDR3 length: 16 amino acids. The CDR3 is CASSPPQISNTGELFF. The CDR3 nucleotides are TGTGCCAGCTCACCACCGCAGATCTCGAACACCGGGGAGCTGTTTTTT.

The chain carries TRBV6-1 and TRBJ2-7; TRBD1 agrees at 7 bases. Germline assignment: CDR1 MNHNS and CDR2 SASEGT. V lost 11 bases and J lost 3; bases outside the gene matches: 7. This CDR3 is built from 12 residues. The CDR3 sequence: CAGRDSRYEQYF. The CDR3 bases are TGTGCCGGTCGGGACAGCCGCTACGAGCAGTACTTC.

The chain combines TRBV6-6 with TRBJ2-5, with TRBD1 matching 8 bases. The CDR3 is 15 amino acids. CDR1 and CDR2 from the germline V gene are MNHNY and SVGAGI (reference sequence). Trimming cost V 2 bases and J 4 bases; bases outside gene matches: 6. DNA of the CDR3: TGTGCCAGCAGTTACACAGGGGGGATCTTAGAGACCCAGTACTTC. Protein: CASSYTGGILETQYF.

This clone was seen a handful of times. The chain recombines TRBV28 with TRBJ2-7, with D tentatively TRBD2 (5 bases). There are 16 residues in the CDR3. Germline-derived CDR1 and CDR2 are MDHEN and SYDVKM. Between the trimmed V and J ends, which lost 5 bases and 5 bases, there was a span of 22 bases. The CDR3 nucleotides read TGTGCCAGCAGTCCCAGACGACTGGCGGGTGAAGACGAGCAGTACTTC. Its protein product is CASSPRRLAGEDEQYF.

The chain carries TRBV4-2 and TRBJ2-1; D not resolved. The CDR3 consists of 14 residues. Germline V gene data show CDR1 as LGHNA and CDR2 as YNFKEQ. Trimming took 0 bases from V and 4 from J, leaving 7 bases between them. This chain's CDR3 is CASSQDLSYNEQFF. CDR3 bases: TGTGCCAGCAGCCAAGATTTATCTTACAATGAGCAGTTCTTC.

This chain joins TRBV7-2 and TRBJ2-5; D is unresolved. Trimming left V 2 bases short and J 4 bases short, with 8 bases between. The CDR3 loop spans 13 amino acids. Germline assignment: CDR1 SGHTA and CDR2 FQGNSA. The DNA for the CDR3 is TGTGCCAGCAGCTTACTAGTATCAGAGACCCAGTACTTC. Its translation is CASSLLVSETQYF.

DNA for the CDR3: TGTGCCAGCAGTTGGACTAGCGGGTCCTACGAGCAGTACTTC. This gives the protein CASSWTSGSYEQYF. This rearrangement joins TRBV27 to TRBJ2-7; 11 positions agree with TRBD2. Germline CDR1 is MNHEY and CDR2 is SMNVEV (reference sequence). V lost 4 bases, J lost 1 base, and 0 bases stayed unmatched. The CDR3 length is 14 residues.

CDR3 residues: CAWTVGTDYEQYF. The CDR3 DNA is TGTGCCTGGACGGTGGGGACAGACTACGAGCAGTACTTC. The V call is TRBV30, the J call TRBJ2-7, with TRBD1 matching over 7 bases. Looked up from germline, CDR1 is GTSNPN and CDR2 is SVGIG (reference sequence). The length of the CDR3 is 13 residues. J gave up 3 bases and V 4 bases, and 6 bases lay outside the gene matches.

The chain uses TRBV4-3 and TRBJ1-6; D might be TRBD1 (5 bases). V lost 2 bases and J lost 6, with 11 bases in between. Germline loops: CDR1 LGHNA, CDR2 YSLEER. The CDR3 consists of 15 residues. The CDR3 sequence is CASSQLETVNSPLHF. The CDR3, as DNA: TGCGCCAGCAGCCAACTGGAGACAGTTAATTCACCCCTCCACTTT.

This chain links TRBV4-3 with TRBJ2-7, with 8 bases lining up with TRBD2. V lost 2 bases to trimming and J lost 5 bases; unmatched junction nucleotides: 8. CDR3 size: 15 residues. Germline loops: CDR1 LGHNA, CDR2 YSLEER. CDR3 protein: CASSQLAGGRHEQYF. As DNA, the CDR3 is TGCGCCAGCAGCCAACTCGCGGGAGGTCGTCACGAGCAGTACTTC.

This chain joins TRBV27 and TRBJ2-3, with D uncertain. Germline lookup yields CDR1 MNHEY and CDR2 SMNVEV (reference sequence). The CDR3 extends over 14 amino acids. With 8 bases removed from V and 4 bases from J, the gap between germline ends came to 16 bases. The CDR3 region has the DNA TGTGCCAGCTCTACGGGTAGGCCCCCAGATACGCAGTATTTT. Residues: CASSTGRPPDTQYF.

The genes are TRBV4-3 and TRBJ2-3; tentatively, D is TRBD1 (6 bases). This CDR3 contains 15 residues. V lost 1 base and J lost 0, with 8 bases in between. The germline V gene has CDR1 LGHNA and CDR2 YSLEER. CDR3 in DNA: TGCGCCAGCAGCCAAGTGGGGGCGAGCACAGATACGCAGTATTTT. Protein: CASSQVGASTDTQYF.